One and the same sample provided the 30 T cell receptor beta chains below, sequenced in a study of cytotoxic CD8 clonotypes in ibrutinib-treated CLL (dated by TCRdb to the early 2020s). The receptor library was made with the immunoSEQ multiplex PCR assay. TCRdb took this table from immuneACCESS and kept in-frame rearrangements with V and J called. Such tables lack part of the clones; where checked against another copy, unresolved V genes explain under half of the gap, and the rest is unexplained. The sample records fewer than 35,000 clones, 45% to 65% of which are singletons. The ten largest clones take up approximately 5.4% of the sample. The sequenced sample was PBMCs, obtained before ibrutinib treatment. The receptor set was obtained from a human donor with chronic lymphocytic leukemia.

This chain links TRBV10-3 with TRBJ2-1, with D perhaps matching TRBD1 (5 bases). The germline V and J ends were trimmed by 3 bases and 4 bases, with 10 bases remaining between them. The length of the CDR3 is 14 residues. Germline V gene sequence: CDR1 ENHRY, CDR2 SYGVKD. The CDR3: CAISDRELYNEQFF. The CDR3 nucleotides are TGTGCCATCAGTGACAGGGAACTTTACAATGAGCAGTTCTTC.

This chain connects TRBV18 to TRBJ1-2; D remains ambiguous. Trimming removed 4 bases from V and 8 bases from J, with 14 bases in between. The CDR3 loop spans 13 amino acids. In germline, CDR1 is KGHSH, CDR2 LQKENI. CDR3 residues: CASSLKARQGYTF. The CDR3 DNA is TGTGCCAGCTCACTAAAGGCACGCCAGGGCTACACCTTC. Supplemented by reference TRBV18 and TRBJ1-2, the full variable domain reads NAGVMQNPRHLVRRRGQEARLRCSPMKGHSHVYWYRQLPEEGLKFMVYLQKENIIDESGMPKERFSAEFPKEGPSILRIQQVVRGDSAAYFCASSLKARQGYTFGSGTRLTVV.

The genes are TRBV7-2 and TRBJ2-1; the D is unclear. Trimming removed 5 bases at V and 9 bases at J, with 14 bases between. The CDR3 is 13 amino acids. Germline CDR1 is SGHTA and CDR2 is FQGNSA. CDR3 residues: CASSDRRITEQFF. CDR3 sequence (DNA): TGTGCCAGCAGCGACCGACGCATAACTGAGCAGTTCTTC.

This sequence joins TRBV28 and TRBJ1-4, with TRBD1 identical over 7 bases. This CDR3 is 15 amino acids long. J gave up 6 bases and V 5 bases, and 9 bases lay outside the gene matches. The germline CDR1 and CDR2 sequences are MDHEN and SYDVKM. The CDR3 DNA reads TGTGCCAGCAGTCCCTTGTCAGGGGGGGATGAAAAACTGTTTTTT. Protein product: CASSPLSGGDEKLFF.

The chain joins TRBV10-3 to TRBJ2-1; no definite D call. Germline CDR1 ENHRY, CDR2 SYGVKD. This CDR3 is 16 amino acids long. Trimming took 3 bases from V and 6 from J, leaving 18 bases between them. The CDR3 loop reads CAISDSRIELSNEQFF. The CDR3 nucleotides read TGTGCCATCAGTGATAGTAGAATCGAACTTTCCAATGAGCAGTTCTTC.

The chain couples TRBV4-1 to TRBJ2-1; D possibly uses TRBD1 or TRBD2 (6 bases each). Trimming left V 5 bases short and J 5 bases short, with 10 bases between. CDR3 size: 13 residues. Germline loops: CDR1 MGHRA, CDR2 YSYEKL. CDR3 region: CASSMRGDNEQFF. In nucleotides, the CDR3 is TGCGCCAGCAGCATGAGGGGGGACAATGAGCAGTTCTTC.

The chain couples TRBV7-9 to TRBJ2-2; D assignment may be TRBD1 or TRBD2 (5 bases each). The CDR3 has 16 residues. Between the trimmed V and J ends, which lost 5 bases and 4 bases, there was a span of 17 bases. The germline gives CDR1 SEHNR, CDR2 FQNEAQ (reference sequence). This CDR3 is CASSPQGGLSTGELFF. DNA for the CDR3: TGTGCCAGCAGCCCCCAGGGTGGACTCAGCACCGGGGAGCTGTTTTTT. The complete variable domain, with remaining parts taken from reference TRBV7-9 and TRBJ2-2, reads DTGVSQNPRHKITKRGQNVTFRCDPISEHNRLYWYRQTLGQGPEFLTYFQNEAQLEKSRLLSDRFSAERPKGSFSTLEIQRTEQGDSAMYLCASSPQGGLSTGELFFGEGSRLTVL.

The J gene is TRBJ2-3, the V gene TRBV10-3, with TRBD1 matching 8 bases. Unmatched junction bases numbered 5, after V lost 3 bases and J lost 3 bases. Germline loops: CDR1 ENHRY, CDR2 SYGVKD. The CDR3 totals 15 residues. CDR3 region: CAISENRQGTDTQYF. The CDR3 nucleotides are TGTGCCATCAGTGAAAATAGACAGGGGACAGATACGCAGTATTTT.

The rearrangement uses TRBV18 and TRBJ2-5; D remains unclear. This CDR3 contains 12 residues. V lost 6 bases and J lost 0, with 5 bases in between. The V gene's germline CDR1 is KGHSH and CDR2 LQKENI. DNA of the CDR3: TGTGCCAGCTCCCCTTACCAAGAGACCCAGTACTTC. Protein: CASSPYQETQYF. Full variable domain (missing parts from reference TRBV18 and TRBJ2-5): NAGVMQNPRHLVRRRGQEARLRCSPMKGHSHVYWYRQLPEEGLKFMVYLQKENIIDESGMPKERFSAEFPKEGPSILRIQQVVRGDSAAYFCASSPYQETQYFGPGTRLLVL.

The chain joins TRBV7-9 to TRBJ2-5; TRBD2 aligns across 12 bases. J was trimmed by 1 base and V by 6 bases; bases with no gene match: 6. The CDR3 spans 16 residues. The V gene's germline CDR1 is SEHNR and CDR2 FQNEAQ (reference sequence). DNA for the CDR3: TGTGCCAGCAGGAACCCGACTAGCGGGAGCCAAGAGACCCAGTACTTC. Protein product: CASRNPTSGSQETQYF.

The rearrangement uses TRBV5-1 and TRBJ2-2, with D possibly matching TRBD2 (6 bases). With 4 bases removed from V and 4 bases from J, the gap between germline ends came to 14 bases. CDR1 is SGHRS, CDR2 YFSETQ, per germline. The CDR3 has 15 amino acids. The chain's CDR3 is CASSPEGLGTGELFF. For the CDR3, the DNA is TGCGCCAGCAGCCCGGAGGGGCTTGGCACCGGGGAGCTGTTTTTT.

CDR3 DNA sequence: TGCGCCAGCAGCTGGGGGACAGCCGACTACGAGCAGTACTTC. Translating it yields CASSWGTADYEQYF. The chain links TRBV5-1 to TRBJ2-7; 7 bases are a match to TRBD1. Germline-derived CDR1 and CDR2 are SGHRS and YFSETQ. V was clipped by 3 bases and J by 3 bases; unmatched bases: 6. The CDR3 has 14 residues.

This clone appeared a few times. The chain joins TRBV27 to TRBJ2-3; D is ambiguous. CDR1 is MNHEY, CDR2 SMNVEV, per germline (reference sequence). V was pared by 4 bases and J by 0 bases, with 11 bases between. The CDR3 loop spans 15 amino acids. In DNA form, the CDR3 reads TGTGCCAGCAGTTCCCCAGCCCGCAGCACAGATACGCAGTATTTT. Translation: CASSSPARSTDTQYF.

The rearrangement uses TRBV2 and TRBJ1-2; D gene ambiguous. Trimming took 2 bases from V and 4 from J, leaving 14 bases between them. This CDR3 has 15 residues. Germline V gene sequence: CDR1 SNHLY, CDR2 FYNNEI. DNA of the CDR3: TGTGCCAGCAGTGAAATAGGCGGCAGCCCCTATGGCTACACCTTC. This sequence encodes CASSEIGGSPYGYTF.

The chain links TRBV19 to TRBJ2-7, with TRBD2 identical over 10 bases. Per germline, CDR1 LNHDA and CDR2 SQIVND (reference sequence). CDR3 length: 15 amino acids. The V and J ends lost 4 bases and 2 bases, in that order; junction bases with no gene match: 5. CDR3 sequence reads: CASSRTSGNTYEQYF. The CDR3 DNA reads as TGTGCCAGTAGTAGGACTAGCGGCAACACCTACGAGCAGTACTTC.

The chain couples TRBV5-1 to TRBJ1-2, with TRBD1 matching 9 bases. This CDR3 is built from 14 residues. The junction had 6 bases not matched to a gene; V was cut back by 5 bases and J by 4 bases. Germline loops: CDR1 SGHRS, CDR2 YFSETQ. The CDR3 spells CASRRTTGGYGYTF. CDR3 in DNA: TGCGCCAGCAGGCGGACGACAGGGGGCTATGGCTACACCTTC.

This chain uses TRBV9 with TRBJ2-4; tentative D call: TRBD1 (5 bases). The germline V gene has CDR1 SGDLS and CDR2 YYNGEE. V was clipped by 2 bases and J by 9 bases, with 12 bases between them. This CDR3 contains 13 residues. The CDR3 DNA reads TGTGCCAGCAGCGTGCAGGGATGGAGCATTCAGTACTTC. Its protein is CASSVQGWSIQYF.

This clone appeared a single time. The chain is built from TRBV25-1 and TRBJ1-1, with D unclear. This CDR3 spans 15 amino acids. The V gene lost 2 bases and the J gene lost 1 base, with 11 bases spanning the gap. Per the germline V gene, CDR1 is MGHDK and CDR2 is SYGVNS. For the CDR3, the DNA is TGTGCCAGCAGTGAAGTCCGGGCTGGGAACACTGAAGCTTTCTTT. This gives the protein CASSEVRAGNTEAFF.

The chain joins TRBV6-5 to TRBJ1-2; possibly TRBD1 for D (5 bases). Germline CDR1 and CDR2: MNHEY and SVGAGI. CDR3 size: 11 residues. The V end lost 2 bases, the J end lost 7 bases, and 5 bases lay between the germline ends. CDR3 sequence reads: CASSYGGGYTF. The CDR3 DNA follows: TGTGCCAGCAGTTACGGGGGTGGCTACACCTTC.

This chain's CDR3 is CASSRDAGREQYF. In nucleotides, the CDR3 is TGCGCCAGCAGCAGGGACGCCGGTAGGGAGCAGTACTTC. The V and J genes are TRBV5-1 and TRBJ2-7; D is tentatively TRBD1 or TRBD2 (5 bases each). Germline CDR1 is SGHRS and CDR2 is YFSETQ. The ends were cut back, 4 bases at V and 7 bases at J, with 15 bases in the middle. The CDR3 is made up of 13 amino acids. The whole variable domain, remainder taken from reference TRBV5-1 and TRBJ2-7, is KAGVTQTPRYLIKTRGQQVTLSCSPISGHRSVSWYQQTPGQGLQFLFEYFSETQRNKGNFPGRFSGRQFSNSRSEMNVSTLELGDSALYLCASSRDAGREQYFGPGTRLTVT.

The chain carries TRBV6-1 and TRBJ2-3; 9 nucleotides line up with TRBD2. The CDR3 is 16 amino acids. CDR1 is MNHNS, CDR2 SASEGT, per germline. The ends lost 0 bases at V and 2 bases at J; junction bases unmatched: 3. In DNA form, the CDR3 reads TGTGCCAGCAGTGAAGCGGGACTAGCCCCCACAGATACGCAGTATTTT. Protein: CASSEAGLAPTDTQYF.

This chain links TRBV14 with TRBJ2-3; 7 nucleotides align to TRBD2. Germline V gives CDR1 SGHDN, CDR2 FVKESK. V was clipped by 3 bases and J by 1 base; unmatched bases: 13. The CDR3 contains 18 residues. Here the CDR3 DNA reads TGTGCCAGCAGCCATCCTACCGGGACTATGATTCGCACAGATACGCAGTATTTT. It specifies CASSHPTGTMIRTDTQYF.

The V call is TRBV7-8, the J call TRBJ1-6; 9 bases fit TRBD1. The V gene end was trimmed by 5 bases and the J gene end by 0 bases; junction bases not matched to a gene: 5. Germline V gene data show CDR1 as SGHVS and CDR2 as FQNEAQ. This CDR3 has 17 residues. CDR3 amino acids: CASSKTTGGSYNSPLHF. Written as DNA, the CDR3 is TGTGCCAGCAGCAAAACGACAGGGGGCTCCTATAATTCACCCCTCCACTTT. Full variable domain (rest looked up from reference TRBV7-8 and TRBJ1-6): GAGVSQSPRYKVAKRGQDVALRCDPISGHVSLFWYQQALGQGPEFLTYFQNEAQLDKSGLPSDRFFAERPEGSVSTLKIQRTQQEDSAVYLCASSKTTGGSYNSPLHFGNGTRLTVT.

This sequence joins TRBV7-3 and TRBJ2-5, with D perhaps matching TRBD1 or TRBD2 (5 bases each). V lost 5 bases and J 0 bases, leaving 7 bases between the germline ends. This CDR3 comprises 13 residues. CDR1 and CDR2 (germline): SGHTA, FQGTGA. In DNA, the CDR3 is TGTGCCAGCAGCGGGACCTACCAAGAGACCCAGTACTTC. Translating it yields CASSGTYQETQYF. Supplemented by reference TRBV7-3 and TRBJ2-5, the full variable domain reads GAGVSQTPSNKVTEKGKYVELRCDPISGHTALYWYRQSLGQGPEFLIYFQGTGAADDSGLPNDRFFAVRPEGSVSTLKIQRTERGDSAVYLCASSGTYQETQYFGPGTRLLVL.

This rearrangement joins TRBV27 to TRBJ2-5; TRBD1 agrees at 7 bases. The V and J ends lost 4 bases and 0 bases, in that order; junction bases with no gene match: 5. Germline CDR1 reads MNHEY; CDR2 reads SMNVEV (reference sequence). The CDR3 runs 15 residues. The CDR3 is CASSSDRRYQETQYF. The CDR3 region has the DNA TGTGCCAGCAGTTCGGACAGGCGGTACCAAGAGACCCAGTACTTC.

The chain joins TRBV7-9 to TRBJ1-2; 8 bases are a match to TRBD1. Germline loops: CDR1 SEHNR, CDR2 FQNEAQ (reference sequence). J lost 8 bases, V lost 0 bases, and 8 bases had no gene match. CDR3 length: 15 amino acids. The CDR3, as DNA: TGTGCCAGCAGCTTAGCGCGTCAGGGGGCGAGAGGCTACACCTTC. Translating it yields CASSLARQGARGYTF.

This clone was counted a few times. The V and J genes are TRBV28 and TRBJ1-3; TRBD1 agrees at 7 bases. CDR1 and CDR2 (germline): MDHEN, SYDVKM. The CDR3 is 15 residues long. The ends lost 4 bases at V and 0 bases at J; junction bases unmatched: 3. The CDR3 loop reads CASSYSGGSGNTIYF. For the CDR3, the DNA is TGTGCCAGCAGTTACTCAGGGGGCTCTGGAAACACCATATATTTT. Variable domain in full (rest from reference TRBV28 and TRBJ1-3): DVKVTQSSRYLVKRTGEKVFLECVQDMDHENMFWYRQDPGLGLRLIYFSYDVKMKEKGDIPEGYSVSREKKERFSLILESASTNQTSMYLCASSYSGGSGNTIYFGEGSWLTVV.

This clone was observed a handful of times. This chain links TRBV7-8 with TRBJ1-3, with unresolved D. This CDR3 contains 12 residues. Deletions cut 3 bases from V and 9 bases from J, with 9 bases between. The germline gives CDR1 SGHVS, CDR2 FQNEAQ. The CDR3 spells CASSLDRLTIYF. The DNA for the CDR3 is TGTGCCAGCAGCTTGGACCGACTCACCATATATTTT.

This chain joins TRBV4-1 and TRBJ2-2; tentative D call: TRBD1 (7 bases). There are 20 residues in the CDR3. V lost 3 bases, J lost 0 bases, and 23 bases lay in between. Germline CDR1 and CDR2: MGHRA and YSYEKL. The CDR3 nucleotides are TGCGCCAGCAGCCAGCGGGACAGCTTACACAAAGAGTCGAACACCGGGGAGCTGTTTTTT. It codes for CASSQRDSLHKESNTGELFF.

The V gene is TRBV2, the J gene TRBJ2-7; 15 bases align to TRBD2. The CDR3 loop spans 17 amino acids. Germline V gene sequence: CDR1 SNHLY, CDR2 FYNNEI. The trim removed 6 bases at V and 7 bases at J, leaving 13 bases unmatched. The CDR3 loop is CASRLNPGLAGGGEQYF. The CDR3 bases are TGTGCCAGCAGGTTAAACCCGGGACTAGCGGGAGGTGGAGAGCAGTACTTC.